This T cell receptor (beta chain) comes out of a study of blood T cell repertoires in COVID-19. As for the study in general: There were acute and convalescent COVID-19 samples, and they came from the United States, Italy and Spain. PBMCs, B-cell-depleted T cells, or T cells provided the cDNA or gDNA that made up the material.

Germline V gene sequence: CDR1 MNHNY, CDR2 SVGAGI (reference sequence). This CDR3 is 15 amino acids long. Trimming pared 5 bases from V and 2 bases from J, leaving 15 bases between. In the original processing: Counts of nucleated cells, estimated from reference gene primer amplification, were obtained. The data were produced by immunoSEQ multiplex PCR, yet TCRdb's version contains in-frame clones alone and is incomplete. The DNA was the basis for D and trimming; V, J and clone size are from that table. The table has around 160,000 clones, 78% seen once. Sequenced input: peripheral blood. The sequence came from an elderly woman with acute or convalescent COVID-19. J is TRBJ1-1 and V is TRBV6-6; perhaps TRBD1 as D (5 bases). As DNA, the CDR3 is TGTGCCAGCAGTCACGCCCAGGGCGCCAACACTGAAGCTTTCTTT. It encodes CASSHAQGANTEAFF.